Listed here are 8 T cell receptor beta chains from one sample, sequenced in a study of T cell responses to AZD1222 COVID-19 vaccine. Generated by immunoSEQ multiplex PCR, the TCRdb table keeps only in-frame clones and is missing some. The sample lists 150,000 to 190,000 clones, over 80% seen once, with roughly a tenth in the top ten. This sample comprised peripheral blood, obtained 28 days after the second AZD1222 dose. Source of these receptors: an adult who received the AZD1222 COVID-19 vaccine.

The J gene is TRBJ1-6, the V gene TRBV28; 9 bases fit TRBD1. This CDR3 has 16 amino acids. V shed 7 bases, J shed 16 bases, and the junction held 20 bases outside the gene matches. Germline CDR1 MDHEN, CDR2 SYDVKM. CDR3 in amino acids: CASTRPVGQGSLHLHF. CDR3 DNA: TGTGCCAGCACCAGGCCGGTGGGACAGGGAAGTCTTCATCTCCACTTT. Based on the CDR3 plus reference TRBV28 and TRBJ1-6, the full variable domain is DVKVTQSSRYLVKRTGEKVFLECVQDMDHENMFWYRQDPGLGLRLIYFSYDVKMKEKGDIPEGYSVSREKKERFSLILESASTNQTSMYLCASTRPVGQGSLHLHFGNGTRLTVT.

The chain links TRBV19 to TRBJ1-4, with 7 bases lining up with TRBD1. J was trimmed by 5 bases and V by 5 bases; bases with no gene match: 5. The length of the CDR3 is 14 residues. Germline CDR1 and CDR2: LNHDA and SQIVND (reference sequence). For the CDR3, the DNA is TGTGCCAGTAGTCCGGACAGGCCGAATGAAAAACTGTTTTTT. Translating gives CASSPDRPNEKLFF.

The chain uses TRBV3-1 (or the pseudogene TRBV3-2) and TRBJ1-3, with TRBD1 identical over 7 bases. Germline assignment: CDR1 LGHDT and CDR2 YNNKEL (reference sequence). V lost 4 bases and J lost 3; bases outside the gene matches: 3. The CDR3 is 14 amino acids. The chain's CDR3 is CASSRQGFGNTIYF. CDR3 coding DNA: TGTGCCAGCAGCCGACAGGGATTTGGAAACACCATATATTTT.

J is TRBJ1-3 and V is TRBV6-2 or TRBV6-3; 11 bases match TRBD1. CDR3 length equals 17 residues. Germline V gene lookup returns CDR1 MNHEY and CDR2 SVGEGT. V lost 2 bases and J lost 0; bases outside the gene matches: 3. The CDR3 DNA reads as TGTGCCAGCAGTTACCGGACAGGGGGCAACTCTGGAAACACCATATATTTT. Its translation is CASSYRTGGNSGNTIYF.

As DNA, the CDR3 is TGTGCCAGCAGTTTATTTGGCGGGCTAGGGTACGAGCAGTACTTC. This gives the protein CASSLFGGLGYEQYF. V and J are TRBV28 and TRBJ2-7; the D gene is possibly TRBD2 (5 bases). CDR1 MDHEN and CDR2 SYDVKM come from the germline V gene. The CDR3 extends over 15 amino acids. Deletions cut 1 base from V and 4 bases from J, with 14 bases between.

This rearrangement joins TRBV2 to TRBJ1-2, with D unclear. The CDR3 contains 12 residues. The ends were cut back, 0 bases at V and 5 bases at J, with 4 bases in the middle. Germline lookup yields CDR1 SNHLY and CDR2 FYNNEI. This CDR3 is CASSEARYGYTF. The CDR3 coding sequence is TGTGCCAGCAGTGAAGCGCGATATGGCTACACCTTC.

The V gene is TRBV19, the J gene TRBJ1-5; D gene uncertain. The length of the CDR3 is 14 residues. Germline V CDR1 and CDR2: LNHDA, SQIVND (reference sequence). The V and J ends lost 7 bases and 0 bases respectively, with 10 bases between them. The CDR3, as DNA: TGTGCCAGTAAGGGTCTGTTTAGCAATCAGCCCCAGCATTTT. Translated: CASKGLFSNQPQHF. Using reference TRBV19 and TRBJ1-5 for the parts outside the CDR3, the full variable domain is DGGITQSPKYLFRKEGQNVTLSCEQNLNHDAMYWYRQDPGQGLRLIYYSQIVNDFQKGDIAEGYSVSREKKESFPLTVTSAQKNPTAFYLCASKGLFSNQPQHFGDGTRLSIL.

The V and J genes are TRBV28 and TRBJ2-7; 12 bases align to TRBD2. CDR3 length equals 17 residues. V shed 5 bases, J shed 0 bases, and the junction held 8 bases outside the gene matches. In germline, CDR1 is MDHEN, CDR2 SYDVKM. CDR3 coding DNA: TGTGCCAGCAGTCGCAATGAGGGACTAGCGGGCTCCTACGAGCAGTACTTC. This encodes CASSRNEGLAGSYEQYF.